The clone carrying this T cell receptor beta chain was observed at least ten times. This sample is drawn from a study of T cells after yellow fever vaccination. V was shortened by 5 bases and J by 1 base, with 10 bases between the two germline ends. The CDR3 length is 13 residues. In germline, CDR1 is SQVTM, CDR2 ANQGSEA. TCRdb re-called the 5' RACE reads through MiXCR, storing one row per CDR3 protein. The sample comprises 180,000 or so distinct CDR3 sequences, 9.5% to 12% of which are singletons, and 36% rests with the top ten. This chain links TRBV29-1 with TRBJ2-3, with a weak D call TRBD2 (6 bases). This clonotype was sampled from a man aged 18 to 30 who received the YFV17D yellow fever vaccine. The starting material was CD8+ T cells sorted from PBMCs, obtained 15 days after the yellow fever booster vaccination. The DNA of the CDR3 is TGCAGCGTTCTACCTAGCGGCACAGATACGCAGTATTTT. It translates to CSVLPSGTDTQYF.